This T cell receptor beta chain was recorded in a study of T cell responses to AZD1222 COVID-19 vaccine. As to this clone: Its antigen is not identified.

General observations from the study: Regions 160-218 and 743-854 dominated among vaccine-associated CD4 TCRs spanning spike.

Assay used: immunoSEQ multiplex PCR; TCRdb lists only in-frame clones, some missing. The table has 180,000 or so clones, 92% seen once. The CDR3 extends over 16 amino acids. The sample here was peripheral blood, taken 28 days after the second AZD1222 dose. The source of this sequence is an adult who received the AZD1222 COVID-19 vaccine. The rearrangement joins TRBV21-1 to TRBJ2-7; the table names TRBD1, a call not compared with the DNA. TRBV21-1 is deemed a pseudogene. The CDR3 loop reads CASRKGPRTGSYEQYF. Here the CDR3 DNA reads TGTGCCAGCCGGAAGGGTCCGAGGACAGGGAGCTACGAGCAGTACTTC.